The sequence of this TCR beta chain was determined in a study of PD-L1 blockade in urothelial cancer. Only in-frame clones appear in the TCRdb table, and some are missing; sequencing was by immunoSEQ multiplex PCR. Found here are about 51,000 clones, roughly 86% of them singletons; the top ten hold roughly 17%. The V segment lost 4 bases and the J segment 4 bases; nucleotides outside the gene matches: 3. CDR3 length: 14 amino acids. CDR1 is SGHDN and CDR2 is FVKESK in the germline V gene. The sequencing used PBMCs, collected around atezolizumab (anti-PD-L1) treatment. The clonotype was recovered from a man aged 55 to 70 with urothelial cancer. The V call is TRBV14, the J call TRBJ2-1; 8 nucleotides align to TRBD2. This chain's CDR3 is CASSPTSVYNEQFF. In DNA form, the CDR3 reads TGTGCCAGCAGCCCGACTAGCGTGTACAATGAGCAGTTCTTC. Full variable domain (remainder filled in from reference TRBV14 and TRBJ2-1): EAGVTQFPSHSVIEKGQTVTLRCDPISGHDNLYWYRRVMGKEIKFLLHFVKESKQDESGMPNNRFLAERTGGTYSTLKVQPAELEDSGVYFCASSPTSVYNEQFFGPGTRLTVL.